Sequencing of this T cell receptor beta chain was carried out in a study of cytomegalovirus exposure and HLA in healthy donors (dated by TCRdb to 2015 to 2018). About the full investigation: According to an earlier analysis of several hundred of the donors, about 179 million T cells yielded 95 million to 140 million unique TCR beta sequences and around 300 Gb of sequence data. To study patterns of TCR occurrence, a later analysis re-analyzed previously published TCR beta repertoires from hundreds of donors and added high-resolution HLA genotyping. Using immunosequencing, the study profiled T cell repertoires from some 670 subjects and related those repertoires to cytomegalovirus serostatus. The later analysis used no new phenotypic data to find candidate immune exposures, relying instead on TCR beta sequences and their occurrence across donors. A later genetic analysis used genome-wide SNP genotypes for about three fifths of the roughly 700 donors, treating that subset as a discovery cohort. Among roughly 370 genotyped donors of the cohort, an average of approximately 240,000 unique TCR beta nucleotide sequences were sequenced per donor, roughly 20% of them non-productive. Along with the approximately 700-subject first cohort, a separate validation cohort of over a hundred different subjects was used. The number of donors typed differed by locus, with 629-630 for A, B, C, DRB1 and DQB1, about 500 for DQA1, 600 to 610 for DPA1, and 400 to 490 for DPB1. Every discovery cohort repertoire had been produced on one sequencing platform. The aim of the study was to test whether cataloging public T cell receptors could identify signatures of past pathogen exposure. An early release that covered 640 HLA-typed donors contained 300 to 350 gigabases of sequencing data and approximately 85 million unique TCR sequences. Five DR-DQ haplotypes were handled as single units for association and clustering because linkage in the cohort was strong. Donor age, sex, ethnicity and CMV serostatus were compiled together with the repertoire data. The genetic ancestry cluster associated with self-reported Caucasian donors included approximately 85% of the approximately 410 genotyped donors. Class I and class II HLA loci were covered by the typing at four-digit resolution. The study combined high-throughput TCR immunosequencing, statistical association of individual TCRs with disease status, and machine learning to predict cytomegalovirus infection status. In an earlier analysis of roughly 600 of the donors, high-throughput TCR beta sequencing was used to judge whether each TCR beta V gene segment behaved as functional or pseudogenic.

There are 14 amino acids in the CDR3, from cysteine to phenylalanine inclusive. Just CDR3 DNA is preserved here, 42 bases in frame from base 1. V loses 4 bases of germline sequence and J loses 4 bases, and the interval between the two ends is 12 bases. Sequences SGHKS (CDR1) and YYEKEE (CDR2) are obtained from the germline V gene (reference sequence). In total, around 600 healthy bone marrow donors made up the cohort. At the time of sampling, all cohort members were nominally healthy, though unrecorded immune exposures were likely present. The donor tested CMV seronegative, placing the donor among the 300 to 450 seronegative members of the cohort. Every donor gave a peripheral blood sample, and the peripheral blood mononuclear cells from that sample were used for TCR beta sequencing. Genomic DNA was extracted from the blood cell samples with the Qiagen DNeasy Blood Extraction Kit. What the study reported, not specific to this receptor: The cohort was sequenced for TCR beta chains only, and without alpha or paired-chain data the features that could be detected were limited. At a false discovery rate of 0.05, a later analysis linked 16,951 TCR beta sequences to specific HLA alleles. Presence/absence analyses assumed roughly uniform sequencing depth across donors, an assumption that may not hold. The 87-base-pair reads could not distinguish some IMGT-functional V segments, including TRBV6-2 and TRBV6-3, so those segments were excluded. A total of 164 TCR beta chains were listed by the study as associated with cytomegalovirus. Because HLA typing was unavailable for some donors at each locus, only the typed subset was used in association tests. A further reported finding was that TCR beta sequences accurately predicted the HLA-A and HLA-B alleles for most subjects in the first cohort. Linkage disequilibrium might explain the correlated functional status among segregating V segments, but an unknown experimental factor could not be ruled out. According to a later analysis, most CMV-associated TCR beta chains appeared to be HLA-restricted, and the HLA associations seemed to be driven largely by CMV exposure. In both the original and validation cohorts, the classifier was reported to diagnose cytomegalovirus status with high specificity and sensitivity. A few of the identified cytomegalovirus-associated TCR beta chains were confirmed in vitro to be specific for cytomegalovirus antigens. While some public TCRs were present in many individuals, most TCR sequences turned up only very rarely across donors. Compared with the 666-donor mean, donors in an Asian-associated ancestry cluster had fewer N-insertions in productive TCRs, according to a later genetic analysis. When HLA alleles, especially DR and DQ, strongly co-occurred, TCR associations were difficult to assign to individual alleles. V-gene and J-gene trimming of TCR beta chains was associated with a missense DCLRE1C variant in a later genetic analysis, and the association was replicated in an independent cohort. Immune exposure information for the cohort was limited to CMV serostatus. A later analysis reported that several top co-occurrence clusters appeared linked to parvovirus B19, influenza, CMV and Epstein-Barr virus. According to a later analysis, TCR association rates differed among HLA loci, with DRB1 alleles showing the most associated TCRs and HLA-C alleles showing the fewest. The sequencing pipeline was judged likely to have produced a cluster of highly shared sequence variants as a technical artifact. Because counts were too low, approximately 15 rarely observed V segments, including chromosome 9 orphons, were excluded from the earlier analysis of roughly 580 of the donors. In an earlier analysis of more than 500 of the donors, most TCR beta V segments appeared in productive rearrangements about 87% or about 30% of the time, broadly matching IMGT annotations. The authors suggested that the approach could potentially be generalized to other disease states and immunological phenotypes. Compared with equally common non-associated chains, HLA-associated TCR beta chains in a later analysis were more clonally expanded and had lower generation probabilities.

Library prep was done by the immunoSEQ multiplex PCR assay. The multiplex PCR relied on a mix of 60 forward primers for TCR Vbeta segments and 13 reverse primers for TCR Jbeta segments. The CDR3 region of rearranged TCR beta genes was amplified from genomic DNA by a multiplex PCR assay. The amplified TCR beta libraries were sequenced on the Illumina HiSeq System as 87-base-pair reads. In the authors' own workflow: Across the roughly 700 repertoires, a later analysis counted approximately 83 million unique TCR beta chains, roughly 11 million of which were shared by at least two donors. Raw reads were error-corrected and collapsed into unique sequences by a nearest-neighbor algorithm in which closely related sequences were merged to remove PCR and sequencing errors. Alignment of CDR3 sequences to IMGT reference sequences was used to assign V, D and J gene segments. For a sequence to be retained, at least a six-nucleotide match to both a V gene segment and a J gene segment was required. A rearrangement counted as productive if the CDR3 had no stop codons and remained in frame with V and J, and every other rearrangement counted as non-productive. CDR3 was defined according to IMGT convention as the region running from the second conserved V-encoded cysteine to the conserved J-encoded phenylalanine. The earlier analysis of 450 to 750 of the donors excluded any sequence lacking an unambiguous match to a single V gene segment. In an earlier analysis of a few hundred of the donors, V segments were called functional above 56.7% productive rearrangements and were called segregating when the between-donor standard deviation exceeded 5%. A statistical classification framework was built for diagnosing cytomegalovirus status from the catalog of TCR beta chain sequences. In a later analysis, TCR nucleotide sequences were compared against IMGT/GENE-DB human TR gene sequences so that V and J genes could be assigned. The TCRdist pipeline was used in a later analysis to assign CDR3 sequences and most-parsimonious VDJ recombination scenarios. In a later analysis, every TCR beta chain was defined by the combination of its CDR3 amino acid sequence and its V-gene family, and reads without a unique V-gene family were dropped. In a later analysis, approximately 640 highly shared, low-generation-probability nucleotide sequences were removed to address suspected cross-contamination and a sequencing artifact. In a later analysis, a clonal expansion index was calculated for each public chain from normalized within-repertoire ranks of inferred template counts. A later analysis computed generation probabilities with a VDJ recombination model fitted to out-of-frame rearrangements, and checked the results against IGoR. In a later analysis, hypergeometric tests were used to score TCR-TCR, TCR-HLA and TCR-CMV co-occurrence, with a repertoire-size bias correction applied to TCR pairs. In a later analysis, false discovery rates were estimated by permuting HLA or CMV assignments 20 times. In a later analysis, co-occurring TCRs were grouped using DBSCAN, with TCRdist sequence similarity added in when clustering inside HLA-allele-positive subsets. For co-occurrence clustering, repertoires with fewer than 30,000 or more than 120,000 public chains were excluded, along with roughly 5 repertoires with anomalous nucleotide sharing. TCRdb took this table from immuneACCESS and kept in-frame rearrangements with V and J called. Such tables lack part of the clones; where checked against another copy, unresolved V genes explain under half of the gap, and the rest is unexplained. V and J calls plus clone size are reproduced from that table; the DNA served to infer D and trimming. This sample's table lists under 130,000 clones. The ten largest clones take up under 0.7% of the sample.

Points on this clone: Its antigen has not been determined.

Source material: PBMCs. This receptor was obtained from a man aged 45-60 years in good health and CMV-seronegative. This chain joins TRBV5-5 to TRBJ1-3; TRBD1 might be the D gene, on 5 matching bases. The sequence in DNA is TGTGCCAGCAGCCCCTTGGGGGGAGGAAACACCATATATTTT. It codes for CASSPLGGGNTIYF.